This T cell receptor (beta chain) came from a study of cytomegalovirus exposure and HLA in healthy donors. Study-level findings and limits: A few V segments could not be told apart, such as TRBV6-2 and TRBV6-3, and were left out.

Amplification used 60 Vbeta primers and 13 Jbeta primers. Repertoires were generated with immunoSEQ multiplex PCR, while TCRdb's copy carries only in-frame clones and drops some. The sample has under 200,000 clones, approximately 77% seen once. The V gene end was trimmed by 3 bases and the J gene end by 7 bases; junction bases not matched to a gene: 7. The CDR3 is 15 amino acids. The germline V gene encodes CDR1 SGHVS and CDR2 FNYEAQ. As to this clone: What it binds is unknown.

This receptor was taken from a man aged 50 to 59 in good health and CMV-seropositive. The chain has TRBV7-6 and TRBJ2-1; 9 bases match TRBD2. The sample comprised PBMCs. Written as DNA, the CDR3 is TGTGCCAGCAGCTTCGGTAGCGGGGGTCGAAATGAGCAGTTCTTC. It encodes CASSFGSGGRNEQFF.